This note documents a single T cell receptor (beta chain) sequence. What it binds is unknown. The data are from a study of early T cells in non-severe SARS-CoV-2 infection. Study context: With bulk RNA from unsorted whole blood as input, sequencing yielded unpaired chains.

V lost 1 base and J lost 4, with 10 bases in between. The CDR3 totals 14 residues. Germline CDR1 reads SGHTA; CDR2 reads FQGNSA. Findings and caveats of the study: The matching step, a VDJdb search, favored anti-spike CD8 responses and missed private and CD4 specificities.

Each cDNA molecule carried a unique molecular identifier. TCRdb re-called the 5' RACE reads with MiXCR, one entry per CDR3 protein. The table lists approximately 71,000 distinct CDR3 sequences, 10% to 15% of them singletons, with 1.5% to 2% in the top ten. The sample was whole blood. The TCR sequence derives from an adult who was a healthcare worker with PCR-confirmed SARS-CoV-2 infection or an uninfected control (not recorded which). The J gene is TRBJ1-2, the V gene TRBV7-2, with D perhaps matching TRBD1 (5 bases). CDR3 coding DNA: TGTGCCAGCAGCTTAGTCAGGGAGGGCTATGGCTACACCTTC. This translates into CASSLVREGYGYTF.